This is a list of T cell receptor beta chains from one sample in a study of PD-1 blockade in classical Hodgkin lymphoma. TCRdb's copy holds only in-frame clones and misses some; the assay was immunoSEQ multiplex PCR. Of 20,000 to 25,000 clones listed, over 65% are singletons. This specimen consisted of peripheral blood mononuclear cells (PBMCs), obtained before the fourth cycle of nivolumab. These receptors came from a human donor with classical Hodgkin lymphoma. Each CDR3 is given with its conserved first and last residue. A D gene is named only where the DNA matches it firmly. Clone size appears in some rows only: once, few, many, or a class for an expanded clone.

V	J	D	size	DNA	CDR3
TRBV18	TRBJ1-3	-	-	TGTGCCAGCTCACCACCAGGGGTTGGAAACACCATATATTTT	CASSPPGVGNTIYF
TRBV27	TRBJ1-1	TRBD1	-	TGTGCCAGCAGTACGCGGACAGGGGGGTTGGACACTGAAGCTTTCTTT	CASSTRTGGLDTEAFF
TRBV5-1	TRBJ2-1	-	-	TGCGCCAGCAGCGGGGCGGCGAGCTCCTACAATGAGCAGTTCTTC	CASSGAASSYNEQFF
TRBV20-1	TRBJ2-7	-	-	TGCAGTGCGGACAGATCCTACGAGCAGTACTTC	CSADRSYEQYF
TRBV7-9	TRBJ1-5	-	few	TGTGCCAGCAGCTGGTGGAAGCCCCAGCATTTT	CASSWWKPQHF
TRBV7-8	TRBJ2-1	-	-	TGTGCCAGCAGCTTCTCATCCTACAATGAGCAGTTCTTC	CASSFSSYNEQFF
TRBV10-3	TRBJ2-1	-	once	TGTGCCGTCTCAGGAAGCGGAGACGAGCAGTTCTTC	CAVSGSGDEQFF
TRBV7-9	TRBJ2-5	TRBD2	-	TGTGCCAGCAGCTTAAACGGGTTAGCGGGACAAGAGACCCAGTACTTC	CASSLNGLAGQETQYF
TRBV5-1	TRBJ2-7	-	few	TGCGCCAGCAGCATCCGGGACTCCTACGAGCAGTACTTC	CASSIRDSYEQYF
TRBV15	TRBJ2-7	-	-	TGTGCCACCAGCAGAGATCGAAGGAACGAGCAGTACTTC	CATSRDRRNEQYF
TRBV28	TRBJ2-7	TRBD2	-	TGTGCCAGCAGTTCCCAGGGACTAGCGGGAGCGTTCTACGAGCAGTACTTC	CASSSQGLAGAFYEQYF
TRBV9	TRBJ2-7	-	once	TGTGCCAGCAGCGTAGGAGGGGACGAGCAGTACTTC	CASSVGGDEQYF
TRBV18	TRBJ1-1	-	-	TGTGCCAGCTCACCAAATGAAGGCGGAAGTACTGAAGCTTTCTTT	CASSPNEGGSTEAFF
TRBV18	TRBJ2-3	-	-	TGTGCCAGCTCACCCGTCAAGGTCTACGCAGATACGCAGTATTTT	CASSPVKVYADTQYF
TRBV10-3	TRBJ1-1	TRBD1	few	TGTGCCATCAGTGGGGGGACAGCTCTGAACACTGAAGCTTTCTTT	CAISGGTALNTEAFF
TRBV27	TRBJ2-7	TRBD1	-	TGTGCCAGCAGATCTCGAGCCGGGACAGGGGGCATCAACGAGCAGTACTTC	CASRSRAGTGGINEQYF
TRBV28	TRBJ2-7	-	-	TGTGCCAGCTGGGGTAACTCCTACGAGCAGTACTTC	CASWGNSYEQYF